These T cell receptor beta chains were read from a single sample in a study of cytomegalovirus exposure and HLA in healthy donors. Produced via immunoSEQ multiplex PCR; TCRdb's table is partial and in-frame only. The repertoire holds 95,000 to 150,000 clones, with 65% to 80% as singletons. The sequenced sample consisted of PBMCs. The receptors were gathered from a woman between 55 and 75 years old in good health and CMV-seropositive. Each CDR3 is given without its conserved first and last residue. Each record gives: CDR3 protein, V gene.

CDR3: ASSRGGQGEETQY; V: TRBV6-1
CDR3: ASSPDTGELF; V: TRBV11-3
CDR3: ASRRQRNNEKLF; V: TRBV6-5
CDR3: ASSSTSGRNGIQY; V: TRBV5-6
CDR3: ASSLGQGAGPNEKLF; V: TRBV18
CDR3: ASLSGTSSYNSPLH; V: TRBV2
CDR3: ASSQTLAGADTQY; V: TRBV6-5
CDR3: ASSPIPWEGVYEQY; V: TRBV14
CDR3: ASSLTGTGNTIY; V: TRBV5-1
CDR3: ASSLTYPYEQY; V: TRBV5-6
CDR3: ASSLATGGVYEKLF; V: TRBV7-6
CDR3: ASSWGTDSNQPQH; V: TRBV28
CDR3: ASSVTPHGGANTEAF; V: TRBV9
CDR3: ASSHASGSSSNEQF; V: TRBV7-6
CDR3: ATSSRGRETQY; V: TRBV15
CDR3: ASSPGFVFDGYT; V: TRBV7-9
CDR3: ASSPPSQGTSIKETQY; V: TRBV18
CDR3: ASSQEASSTYEQY; V: TRBV4-2
CDR3: ASSPPGLAGGVEY; V: TRBV11-2
CDR3: ASSLSPGTAINYGYT; V: TRBV27
CDR3: ASSYSQEYYEQY; V: TRBV6-6
CDR3: AWGWGQGLAF; V: TRBV30
CDR3: ASSTRRVYEQY; V: TRBV13
CDR3: ASSFQQGNQPQH; V: TRBV7-2
CDR3: ASSQDQVAAGYGYT; V: TRBV4-3
CDR3: ASSFFGTSGRASTDTQY; V: TRBV5-1
CDR3: ASSLTGTGEVEQF; V: TRBV11-2
CDR3: AWSRNYGQTLNEKLF; V: TRBV30
CDR3: ASSQGGTSTYEQY; V: TRBV4-2
CDR3: ASSRDGGPGRGGNTEAF; V: TRBV4-2
CDR3: SVATGGSDTGELF; V: TRBV29-1
CDR3: ARKGGRGRSSYEQY; V: TRBV5-3
CDR3: ASSLSPQGPDTQY; V: TRBV27
CDR3: AWTQGRAGELF; V: TRBV30
CDR3: AWVFCGGGCTGELF; V: TRBV30
CDR3: ASSTSSDRGETQY; V: TRBV18
CDR3: ASSQRRDSTIGAYEQY; V: TRBV27
CDR3: ASSEGRVPQPQH; V: TRBV6-1
CDR3: ASSLGTSTDTQY; V: TRBV7-3
CDR3: ASSPYDRNTEAF; V: TRBV27
CDR3: ASSLIMNTGELF; V: TRBV7-7
CDR3: ASSATGQGHYEQY; V: TRBV7-3
CDR3: ASSSRPGAREQY; V: TRBV5-6
CDR3: ASSPRAYNEQF; V: TRBV6-6
CDR3: SVVPGQGGNYGYT; V: TRBV29-1